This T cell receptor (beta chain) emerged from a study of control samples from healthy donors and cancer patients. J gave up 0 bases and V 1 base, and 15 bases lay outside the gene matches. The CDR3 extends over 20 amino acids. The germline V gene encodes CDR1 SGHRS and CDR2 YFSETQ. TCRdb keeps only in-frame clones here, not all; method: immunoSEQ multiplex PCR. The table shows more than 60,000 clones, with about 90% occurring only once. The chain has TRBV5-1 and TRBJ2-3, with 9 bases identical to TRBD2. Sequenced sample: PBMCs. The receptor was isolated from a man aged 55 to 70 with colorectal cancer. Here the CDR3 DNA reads TGCGCCAGCAGCTTGTCCCCGACGGGTAGCGGGGGTTCTAGCACAGATACGCAGTATTTT. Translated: CASSLSPTGSGGSSTDTQYF.